Many counts were recorded for the clone carrying this T cell receptor (beta chain). Its antigen remains unidentified. The data derive from a study of T cells in Graves' hyperthyroidism and ophthalmopathy. Study outcomes and limitations: The blood repertoire included most of the expanded thyroid clonotypes above 0.001.

Exclusion of patients followed from uncontrolled infection, other autoimmune disease, pregnancy or lactation. The CDR3 totals 13 residues. The V end lost 5 bases, the J end lost 5 bases, and 12 bases lay between the germline ends. Germline V CDR1 and CDR2: SGHVS, FNYEAQ. Researchers amplified the TCR beta CDR3 regions from RNA transcripts. First-round RT-PCR with HTBI primers amplified the TCR CDR3 region. TCRdb re-analysed the multiplex PCR reads in MiXCR, keeping a single row per CDR3 protein. The sample lists hundreds of thousands of distinct CDR3 sequences, 35% to 45% occurring once. The receptor was isolated from a man between 18 and 35 years old with Graves' hyperthyroidism. Sequences were obtained from blood. The chain links TRBV7-6 to TRBJ2-5, with D perhaps matching TRBD1 (6 bases). CDR3: CASSRDNMETQYF. CDR3 coding DNA: TGTGCCAGCAGCCGGGACAACATGGAGACCCAGTACTTC.